The clone carrying this TCR beta chain came up a few times. Its antigen is as yet unknown. Other DNA sequences in the sample encode the same CDR3. Central memory, naive, regulatory and stem cell-like memory CD4+ cells were sorted by CD45RO/CCR7/CD25/CD127/CD95/CD27. Looked up from germline, CDR1 is SQVTM and CDR2 is ANQGSEA. The CDR3 sequence is 11 residues long. Trimming removed 6 bases from V and 4 bases from J; junction bases left unmatched: 3. The sample comes from a study of beta chain features in type 1 diabetes. General study results and limits: Type 1 diabetes patients had TCRB CDR3s that were shorter (moderately but significantly so) in all four CD4+ subsets. The VDJ junctions of type 1 diabetes patients carried fewer insertions and more deletions.

Sequencing targeted expressed TCRB transcripts, as all isolated RNA had been reverse transcribed. Naive, central memory and regulatory T cell samples yielded around 3.3 million reads on average. Method: immunoSEQ multiplex PCR; TCRdb's copy keeps in-frame clones and lacks some. Of fewer than 300,000 clones listed, roughly 20% are singletons. The chain links TRBV29-1 to TRBJ2-7; the match to TRBD1 covers 7 bases. The receptor was derived from a woman aged 35 to 49 with type 1 diabetes. Sample: naive CD4+ T cells from blood. DNA for the CDR3: TGCAGCGTGGGGGACAGATACGAGCAGTACTTC. It is translated as CSVGDRYEQYF.